This is a list of T cell receptor beta chains from one sample in a study of cytomegalovirus exposure and HLA in healthy donors. Here immunoSEQ multiplex PCR was the method, and the copy in TCRdb shows in-frame clones only, minus some. Among 95,000 to 150,000 clones listed, around 66% were seen once. What was sequenced was PBMCs. These receptors were taken from a man between 18 and 35 years old in good health and CMV-seronegative. Each CDR3 is given with its conserved first and last residue. The D gene is left open where the match is weak. Only part of the rows carry a size: once, few, many, or a class if the clone is expanded.

D gene	J gene	clone size	V gene	CDR3 protein	CDR3 DNA
-	TRBJ2-7	-	TRBV29-1	CSTQQGRGYEQYF	TGCAGCACTCAACAGGGAAGAGGGTACGAGCAGTACTTC
TRBD2	TRBJ2-3	-	TRBV29-1	CSVEGVTSGTTDTQYF	TGCAGCGTTGAAGGGGTGACTAGCGGGACCACAGATACGCAGTATTTT
-	TRBJ1-5	few	TRBV5-8	CASNRQTVYQPQHF	TGTGCCAGCAATAGACAGACAGTTTATCAGCCCCAGCATTTT
-	TRBJ2-7	-	TRBV7-9	CASSSPGSSYEQYF	TGTGCCAGCAGCTCACCGGGGTCCTCCTACGAGCAGTACTTC
-	TRBJ2-3	once	TRBV19	CASSSWTRDSTDTQYF	TGTGCCAGTAGTTCTTGGACGCGGGATAGCACAGATACGCAGTATTTT
-	TRBJ2-7	-	TRBV7-2	CASSLDVRTPYEQYF	TGTGCCAGCAGCTTAGATGTTCGGACTCCCTACGAGCAGTACTTC
-	TRBJ2-1	-	TRBV13	CASSARGGSYNEQFF	TGTGCCAGCAGCGCCCGAGGGGGCTCCTACAATGAGCAGTTCTTC
TRBD1	TRBJ1-6	-	TRBV28	CATVDRVNSPLHF	TGTGCCACCGTGGACAGGGTCAATTCACCCCTCCACTTT
-	TRBJ2-2	-	TRBV5-4	CASTLRGTGELFF	TGTGCCAGCACCCTCCGAGGCACCGGGGAGCTGTTTTTT
TRBD1	TRBJ1-5	-	TRBV28	CASSLEGASQPQHF	TGTGCCAGCAGTTTAGAGGGGGCTTCTCAGCCCCAGCATTTT
TRBD1	TRBJ1-1	-	TRBV7-9	CASSLWTGPDGTEAFF	TGTGCCAGCAGCCTTTGGACAGGACCTGATGGCACTGAAGCTTTCTTT
-	TRBJ2-5	-	TRBV14	CASSQELGARKYF	TGTGCCAGCAGCCAAGAATTGGGGGCGCGTAAGTACTTC
TRBD1	TRBJ1-1	-	TRBV7-9	CASSYPPGGTEAFF	TGTGCCAGCAGCTATCCTCCAGGGGGCACTGAAGCTTTCTTT
-	TRBJ2-5	-	TRBV9	CASSVAAEETQYF	TGTGCCAGCAGCGTAGCAGCGGAAGAGACCCAGTACTTC
-	TRBJ1-5	few	TRBV10-3	CAIDGQQHRSNQPQHF	TGTGCCATCGATGGGCAACAACACCGTAGCAATCAGCCCCAGCATTTT
-	TRBJ1-4	few	TRBV7-2	CASSLGFNRVNEKLFF	TGTGCCAGCAGCTTAGGTTTTAACAGGGTCAATGAAAAACTGTTTTTT
-	TRBJ2-4	-	TRBV7-2	CASSRLSPQTKNIQYF	TGTGCCAGCAGCCGCCTTTCGCCTCAGACCAAAAACATTCAGTACTTC
TRBD1	TRBJ2-6	-	TRBV5-1	CASSFTGASSGANVLTF	TGCGCCAGCAGCTTTACAGGGGCATCCTCTGGGGCCAACGTCCTGACTTTC
-	TRBJ1-5	-	TRBV7-2	CASSLGRYNQPQHF	TGTGCCAGCAGCTTAGGGCGGTACAATCAGCCCCAGCATTTT
TRBD1	TRBJ1-2	-	TRBV7-9	CASSLGQGGIGGYTF	TGTGCCAGCAGCTTGGGACAGGGCGGCATCGGTGGCTACACCTTC
TRBD2	TRBJ2-7	-	TRBV5-1	CASSLGAGVSYEQYF	TGCGCCAGCAGCTTGGGGGCGGGAGTATCCTACGAGCAGTACTTC
TRBD2	TRBJ2-7	once	TRBV7-9	CASSFSGGAGEQYF	TGTGCCAGCAGCTTTAGCGGGGGGGCGGGGGAGCAGTACTTC
TRBD1	TRBJ1-4	-	TRBV15	CATSDRDEKLFF	TGTGCCACTTCGGACAGGGATGAAAAACTGTTTTTT
TRBD1	TRBJ1-1	-	TRBV5-1	CPSRREPQGITEAFF	TGCCCCAGCAGACGCGAACCACAGGGGATTACTGAAGCTTTCTTT
-	TRBJ1-3	-	TRBV7-2	CASSLGLGGDTIYF	TGTGCCAGCAGCTTAGGACTGGGAGGAGACACCATATATTTT
TRBD1	TRBJ2-5	once	TRBV5-4	CASSSGQIETQYF	TGTGCCAGCAGCTCGGGACAGATAGAGACCCAGTACTTC
-	TRBJ2-3	-	TRBV11-3	CASSSWTEGTDTQYF	TGTGCCAGCAGCTCCTGGACAGAAGGCACAGATACGCAGTATTTT
TRBD1	TRBJ2-1	-	TRBV7-6	CASIPNGDRTYNEQFF	TGTGCCAGCATCCCTAATGGGGACAGGACGTACAATGAGCAGTTCTTC
TRBD2	TRBJ2-1	-	TRBV4-1	CASSPSGRSTYNEQFF	TGCGCCAGCAGCCCTAGCGGGAGGTCTACCTACAATGAGCAGTTCTTC
TRBD1	TRBJ1-5	-	TRBV7-6	CASSSSTGRQPQHF	TGTGCCAGCAGCTCCTCGACAGGGAGGCAGCCCCAGCATTTT
TRBD2	TRBJ2-1	-	TRBV7-2	CASRLAGGPLSYNEQFF	TGTGCCAGCCGACTAGCGGGAGGGCCTCTGTCCTACAATGAGCAGTTCTTC
-	TRBJ1-5	-	TRBV18	CASSPYSKSYQPQHF	TGTGCCAGCTCACCTTACAGCAAGAGCTATCAGCCCCAGCATTTT
TRBD1	TRBJ1-4	-	TRBV5-1	CASSGRLGTGDRKLFF	TGCGCCAGCAGCGGCCGACTCGGGACAGGGGATAGAAAACTGTTTTTT